These 30 T cell receptor beta chains share one sample of origin, sequenced in a study of cytomegalovirus exposure and HLA in healthy donors. Amplification used 60 Vbeta primers and 13 Jbeta primers. Profiled with immunoSEQ multiplex PCR; TCRdb holds only in-frame clones, not every one. The sample lists 270,000 or so clones; 85% to 95% were seen once. The sample taken for sequencing was PBMCs. These receptors all stem from a girl aged 2-9 years in good health and CMV-seronegative.

This sequence joins TRBV2 and TRBJ2-7; D gene ambiguous. The CDR3 sequence is 13 residues long. Trimming left V 4 bases short and J 5 bases short, with 12 bases between. CDR1 is SNHLY, CDR2 FYNNEI, per germline. In DNA form, the CDR3 reads TGTGCCAGCAGTGCGAGCCTGCCCCACGAGCAGTACTTC. The encoded protein is CASSASLPHEQYF.

The DNA for the CDR3 is TGTGCCAGCAGCGTAGAGCACCCGACTAGGGGGGGTGAGCAGTTCTTC. This encodes CASSVEHPTRGGEQFF. This chain connects TRBV9 to TRBJ2-1, with D possibly matching TRBD2 (7 bases). V dropped 0 bases and J dropped 9 bases, with 19 bases sitting between them. The CDR3 covers 16 residues. Per the germline V gene, CDR1 is SGDLS and CDR2 is YYNGEE.

CDR3 amino acids: CASSFGAMPAINGYTF. CDR3 coding DNA: TGTGCCAGCAGTTTTGGAGCAATGCCTGCCATAAATGGCTACACCTTC. The V and J genes are TRBV28 and TRBJ1-2; D remains unclear. CDR1 MDHEN and CDR2 SYDVKM come from the germline V gene. The length of the CDR3 is 16 residues. V gave up 3 bases and J gave up 6 bases, with 20 bases separating them.

The chain carries TRBV6-6 and TRBJ2-5, with D perhaps matching TRBD2 (6 bases). The CDR3 consists of 13 residues. With 6 bases removed from V and 4 bases from J, the gap between germline ends came to 12 bases. Germline values: CDR1 MNHNY, CDR2 SVGAGI (reference sequence). CDR3 in amino acids: CASSPPGLETQYF. The CDR3 bases are TGTGCCAGCAGCCCACCGGGACTAGAGACCCAGTACTTC.

The genes are TRBV6-6 and TRBJ1-2; TRBD1 aligns across 9 bases. Per germline, CDR1 MNHNY and CDR2 SVGAGI (reference sequence). V lost 5 bases to trimming and J lost 2 bases; unmatched junction nucleotides: 3. The CDR3 has 14 amino acids. CDR3 sequence reads: CASSPGTGNYGYTF. The CDR3 region has the DNA TGTGCCAGCAGTCCCGGGACAGGGAACTATGGCTACACCTTC.

The V gene is TRBV13, the J gene TRBJ2-5, with TRBD2 matching 9 bases. The end of the DNA is better explained by TRBJ2-7, so the J call may be wrong. The CDR3 contains 13 residues. CDR1 PRHDT and CDR2 FYEKMQ come from the germline V gene (reference sequence). The CDR3 is CASGNSGGYEQYF. In DNA, the CDR3 is TGTGCCAGCGGGAATAGCGGGGGCTACGAGCAGTACTTC.

This CDR3 reads CASSPQGYSNQPQHF. The CDR3 coding sequence is TGTGCCAGCAGTCCGCAGGGGTATAGCAATCAGCCCCAGCATTTT. This chain connects TRBV6-5 to TRBJ1-5; perhaps TRBD1 as D (6 bases). In germline, CDR1 is MNHEY, CDR2 SVGAGI. V shed 5 bases and J shed 0 bases, with 11 bases lying between them. This CDR3 comprises 15 residues.

The chain joins TRBV19 to TRBJ1-1; D is undetermined. Germline V gene data show CDR1 as LNHDA and CDR2 as SQIVND (reference sequence). Trimming took 7 bases from V and 7 from J, leaving 13 bases between them. The CDR3 runs 12 residues. The DNA of the CDR3 is TGTGCCAGTACCTACAGTGGTATTGAAGCTTTCTTT. Amino acids: CASTYSGIEAFF.

In nucleotides, the CDR3 is TGTGCCAGCAGTTTAAGGTGGGACTCATCCTACAATGAGCAGTTCTTC. Translation gives CASSLRWDSSYNEQFF. J is TRBJ2-1 and V is TRBV28; tentative D call: TRBD2 (6 bases). The CDR3 spans 16 residues. CDR1 and CDR2 from the germline V gene are MDHEN and SYDVKM. Trimming removed 2 bases at V and 1 base at J, with 12 bases between.

V usage is TRBV11-2 and J usage is TRBJ2-3; D remains unclear. CDR1 is SGHAT and CDR2 is FQNNGV in the germline V gene. The CDR3 runs to 16 residues. The V end was cut by 1 base, the J end by 0 bases, with 11 bases between. DNA of the CDR3: TGTGCCAGCAGCTTAGGAGCTGTGCTAAGCACAGATACGCAGTATTTT. It is translated as CASSLGAVLSTDTQYF.

The chain carries TRBV5-4 and TRBJ2-5; 9 bases match TRBD1. CDR3 length: 16 residues. V shed 4 bases and J 4 bases; nucleotides not matched to a gene: 11. Germline lookup yields CDR1 SGHNT and CDR2 YYREEE (reference sequence). CDR3 protein: CASSVGGQGLGETQYF. The CDR3 nucleotides are TGTGCCAGCAGCGTCGGGGGACAGGGCTTGGGAGAGACCCAGTACTTC.

This rearrangement joins TRBV6-1 to TRBJ2-3, with D hard to call. Between the trimmed V and J ends, which lost 6 bases and 2 bases, there was a span of 15 bases. The germline gives CDR1 MNHNS, CDR2 SASEGT. The CDR3 loop spans 15 amino acids. The CDR3 protein is CASSPLGGDTDTQYF. The CDR3 bases are TGTGCCAGCAGCCCACTGGGTGGAGACACAGATACGCAGTATTTT.

The chain couples TRBV7-2 to TRBJ2-5; 7 bases are shared with TRBD2. V lost 7 bases, J lost 5 bases, and 7 bases stayed unmatched. This CDR3 contains 13 residues. CDR1 and CDR2 from the germline V gene are SGHTA and FQGNSA. The CDR3 bases are TGTGCCAGCACTAAGCGGGGCCTTGAGACCCAGTACTTC. This codes for CASTKRGLETQYF. Full variable domain (outside the CDR3, taken from reference TRBV7-2 and TRBJ2-5): GAGVSQSPSNKVTEKGKDVELRCDPISGHTALYWYRQSLGQGLEFLIYFQGNSAPDKSGLPSDRFSAERTGGSVSTLTIQRTQQEDSAVYLCASTKRGLETQYFGPGTRLLVL.

The rearrangement links TRBV5-4 to TRBJ1-6; possible D gene TRBD1, 6 bases. In germline, CDR1 is SGHNT, CDR2 YYREEE (reference sequence). The CDR3 totals 17 residues. V was trimmed by 0 bases and J by 8 bases, leaving 18 bases between them. This CDR3 reads CASSLVGGHGLDSPLHF. The CDR3 nucleotides read TGTGCCAGCAGCTTGGTGGGGGGGCATGGTCTTGATTCACCCCTCCACTTT. Variable domain in full (rest from reference TRBV5-4 and TRBJ1-6): ETGVTQSPTHLIKTRGQQVTLRCSSQSGHNTVSWYQQALGQGPQFIFQYYREEENGRGNFPPRFSGLQFPNYSSELNVNALELDDSALYLCASSLVGGHGLDSPLHFGNGTRLTVT.

The CDR3 DNA reads as TGTGCCAGCAGTGCCTCCGGGACAGGGGGCTACGAGCAGTACTTC. This sequence encodes CASSASGTGGYEQYF. V is TRBV6-5 and J is TRBJ2-7, with 11 bases aligning to TRBD1. The V segment lost 5 bases and the J segment 3 bases; nucleotides outside the gene matches: 6. This CDR3 is 15 amino acids long. The germline gives CDR1 MNHEY, CDR2 SVGAGI.

The V gene is TRBV25-1, the J gene TRBJ1-2; D unresolved. The V end lost 7 bases, the J end lost 3 bases, and 15 bases lay between the germline ends. Germline values: CDR1 MGHDK, CDR2 SYGVNS. The CDR3 has 14 amino acids. CDR3 bases: TGTGCCAGCATGGCAGGAGGGCGCTACTATGGCTACACCTTC. It codes for CASMAGGRYYGYTF.

The table lists this clone with a few counts. The DNA of the CDR3 is TGTGCCAGCAGTCGGGACAGTGGGACCCGTCTGTTTTTT. It yields the protein CASSRDSGTRLFF. This rearrangement joins TRBV6-4 to TRBJ1-4; 7 positions match TRBD1. The CDR3 is made up of 13 amino acids. V dropped 5 bases and J dropped 14; count of bases not matched to a gene: 11. Germline lookup yields CDR1 MRHNA and CDR2 SNTAGT.

The chain has TRBV6-1 and TRBJ2-7; 12 nucleotides match TRBD1. The CDR3 covers 15 residues. V lost 7 bases and J lost 7; bases outside the gene matches: 11. Germline V gene lookup returns CDR1 MNHNS and CDR2 SASEGT. The CDR3 loop reads CASITKGQGAMEQYF. In DNA, the CDR3 is TGTGCCAGCATTACAAAGGGACAGGGGGCAATGGAGCAGTACTTC.

This clone was counted a single time. The rearrangement joins TRBV5-6 to TRBJ1-2, with TRBD1 matching over 9 bases. With V trimmed by 4 bases and J by 7 bases, 11 bases remained unmatched. This CDR3 comprises 15 residues. Germline values: CDR1 SGHDT, CDR2 YYEEEE. In DNA, the CDR3 is TGTGCCAGCAGCCCCCGGGACAGGGTTATAGGTGGCTACACCTTC. This gives the protein CASSPRDRVIGGYTF.

Here the CDR3 DNA reads TGTGCCAGTAGTATTGCCGGGACAGGGTACCCCTACGAGCAGTACTTC. It yields the protein CASSIAGTGYPYEQYF. The rearrangement uses TRBV19 and TRBJ2-7; TRBD1 agrees at 9 bases. This CDR3 comprises 16 residues. The germline V gene has CDR1 LNHDA and CDR2 SQIVND (reference sequence). The V segment lost 3 bases and the J segment 2 bases; nucleotides outside the gene matches: 8.

J is TRBJ2-1 and V is TRBV7-2, with D tentatively TRBD1 (5 bases). Trimming removed 2 bases from V and 5 bases from J, with 16 bases in between. Germline V gene lookup returns CDR1 SGHTA and CDR2 FQGNSA. This CDR3 region has 16 residues. CDR3 loop: CASSLSVAGHHNEQFF. The CDR3 DNA sequence: TGTGCCAGCAGCTTATCCGTCGCTGGACACCACAATGAGCAGTTCTTC.

This clone was counted once. The chain has TRBV19 and TRBJ1-5; 7 bases match TRBD1. This CDR3 contains 18 residues. CDR1 and CDR2 (germline): LNHDA, SQIVND (reference sequence). The V segment lost 3 bases and the J segment 3 bases; nucleotides outside the gene matches: 14. The CDR3 reads CASSISVHGGGTNQPQHF. Written as DNA, the CDR3 is TGTGCCAGTAGTATCTCGGTCCATGGAGGGGGCACCAATCAGCCCCAGCATTTT.

The chain joins TRBV9 to TRBJ1-2; possible D gene TRBD1, 6 bases. The germline V and J ends were trimmed by 8 bases and 8 bases, with 22 bases remaining between them. CDR3 length: 14 amino acids. Germline V CDR1 and CDR2: SGDLS, YYNGEE. This CDR3 reads CARLQGSFLGGYTF. The CDR3 DNA is TGTGCCAGGCTCCAGGGGAGCTTCCTCGGGGGCTACACCTTC.

This clone was found once. Other DNA sequences within the sample encode an identical CDR3. The chain recombines TRBV10-3 with TRBJ1-1; 9 bases line up with TRBD1. Per germline, CDR1 ENHRY and CDR2 SYGVKD. CDR3 length: 14 residues. V was clipped by 6 bases and J by 4 bases; unmatched bases: 6. The DNA for the CDR3 is TGTGCCATCAGCCCGGGACAGGGAGTCACTGAAGCTTTCTTT. Its protein is CAISPGQGVTEAFF.

The chain joins TRBV18 to TRBJ2-1; 13 nucleotides match TRBD2. In germline, CDR1 is KGHSH, CDR2 LQKENI. The CDR3 totals 16 residues. After removal of 5 bases from V and 7 bases from J, the junction contained 8 bases not matched to a gene. DNA of the CDR3: TGTGCCAGCTCATCCAGGACTAGCGGGAGAGAAAATGAGCAGTTCTTC. Translated, it gives CASSSRTSGRENEQFF.

The chain carries TRBV19 and TRBJ2-1; 9 bases map to TRBD1. Germline V gives CDR1 LNHDA, CDR2 SQIVND (reference sequence). This CDR3 comprises 17 residues. Losses at the gene ends were 6 bases for V and 4 bases for J; bases not matched to a gene: 13. The CDR3 spells CASSALGTGLMYNEQFF. The CDR3 bases are TGTGCCAGTAGCGCCCTGGGGACAGGGTTGATGTACAATGAGCAGTTCTTC.

The chain uses TRBV27 and TRBJ2-7, with D possibly matching TRBD2 (5 bases). Germline V gene sequence: CDR1 MNHEY, CDR2 SMNVEV (reference sequence). The CDR3 loop spans 13 amino acids. V dropped 5 bases and J dropped 3 bases, with 11 bases sitting between them. The CDR3 coding sequence is TGTGCCAGCAGTCCGCCAGGACTCTACGAGCAGTACTTC. Translating it yields CASSPPGLYEQYF.

The chain combines TRBV10-1 with TRBJ2-7; a weak D match, TRBD2 (5 bases). The CDR3 covers 15 residues. The ends were cut back, 1 base at V and 0 bases at J, with 10 bases in the middle. Per the germline V gene, CDR1 is WNHNN and CDR2 is SYGVQD (reference sequence). The CDR3 DNA reads as TGCGCCAGCAGTGAGTATCCGGGAAACTCCTACGAGCAGTACTTC. This codes for CASSEYPGNSYEQYF.

J is TRBJ2-6 and V is TRBV4-1; the match to TRBD2 covers 8 bases. The CDR3 extends over 19 amino acids. Losses at the gene ends were 0 bases for V and 0 bases for J; bases not matched to a gene: 7. Per germline, CDR1 MGHRA and CDR2 YSYEKL. The CDR3 reads CASSQDRTSGPSGANVLTF. The CDR3 DNA reads as TGCGCCAGCAGCCAAGATAGAACTAGCGGCCCCTCTGGGGCCAACGTCCTGACTTTC.

The chain has TRBV9 and TRBJ1-6; no definite D call. CDR1 SGDLS and CDR2 YYNGEE come from the germline V gene. The CDR3 consists of 17 residues. Deletions cut 4 bases from V and 0 bases from J, with 14 bases between. CDR3 sequence (DNA): TGTGCCAGCAGCAAGACAAGAACCAGCTCCTATAATTCACCCCTCCACTTT. Its protein product is CASSKTRTSSYNSPLHF.